Listed below are T cell receptor beta chains from one sample, sequenced in a study of T cell responses to AZD1222 COVID-19 vaccine. Only in-frame clones appear in the TCRdb table, and some are missing; sequencing was by immunoSEQ multiplex PCR. In the table there are more than 90,000 clones, 86% of which are singletons. The sequencing here drew on peripheral blood, taken on day 0 of AZD1222 vaccination. The receptor source for this set is an adult in good health. Both conserved end residues are part of each CDR3. D genes are given only for firm matches. Clone size is shown for a subset of rows, as once, few, many or a class of expanded clone.

.	TRBV6-1	TRBJ2-3	TRBD1	TGTGCCAGCAGTGTGCCCGACAGGGCCAGCGGCACAGATACGCAGTATTTT	CASSVPDRASGTDTQYF
.	TRBV11-2	TRBJ2-1	TRBD1	TGTGCCAGCAGAGAGGGGGCCAGAGCCTACAATGAGCAGTTCTTC	CASREGARAYNEQFF
.	TRBV12-3/TRBV12-4	TRBJ2-5	.	TGTGCCAGCAGTTTAGGTCAACAGACCCAGTACTTC	CASSLGQQTQYF
few	TRBV27	TRBJ1-1	.	TGTGCCAGCAGTTACCGGACAGCGAACACTGAAGCTTTCTTT	CASSYRTANTEAFF
.	TRBV19	TRBJ1-1	.	TGTGCCAGTAGTTTCAATACCCAAGGAGTTAATTGGAACACTGAAGCTTTCTTT	CASSFNTQGVNWNTEAFF
.	TRBV27	TRBJ1-2	.	TGTGCCAGCAGTTTAGGGGGCAGGGGCCGTTTTGGTGGCTACACCTTC	CASSLGGRGRFGGYTF
.	TRBV28	TRBJ2-1	TRBD1	TGTGCCAGCAGTTCAGGGGGAACCTACAATGAGCAGTTCTTC	CASSSGGTYNEQFF
.	TRBV4-2	TRBJ1-2	TRBD1	TGTGCCAGCAGCCAAATCGGGACAGGGCGAGGCTACACCTTC	CASSQIGTGRGYTF
.	TRBV27	TRBJ2-7	.	TGTGCCAGCAGTTATCAGCACACCGTCTACGAGCAGTACTTC	CASSYQHTVYEQYF
.	TRBV27	TRBJ1-4	.	TGTGCCAGCAGGCTGAGGGGACTGACTAATGAAAAACTGTTTTTT	CASRLRGLTNEKLFF
.	TRBV7-2	TRBJ1-5	.	TGTGCCAGCAGCTTAGAGAGGGGTCAGCCCCAGCATTTT	CASSLERGQPQHF